These 9 T cell receptor beta chains were sequenced from one sample in a study of long-term antiretroviral therapy in people with HIV. Researchers ran immunoSEQ v3.0 at survey level. Data came from immunoSEQ multiplex PCR; TCRdb stores just in-frame clones and leaves some out. Altogether 15,000 to 20,000 clones are present, about four fifths being singletons, with the ten largest covering 5% to 7%. The starting material was unsorted PBMCs, obtained at the start of antiretroviral therapy, before treatment. The receptor set was obtained from a man aged 18 to 29 with HIV.

The V and J genes are TRBV27 and TRBJ2-7; D might be TRBD1 or TRBD2, each matching 6 bases. This CDR3 is built from 12 residues. Germline CDR1 reads MNHEY; CDR2 reads SMNVEV (reference sequence). Trimming stripped 8 bases from V and 6 bases from J, with 14 bases between. The chain's CDR3 is CASDPGAAEQYF. CDR3 coding DNA: TGTGCCAGCGATCCGGGGGCGGCCGAGCAGTACTTC.

This chain joins TRBV7-2 and TRBJ2-3; TRBD2 might be the D (6 bases). Germline CDR1 is SGHTA and CDR2 is FQGNSA. The length of the CDR3 is 15 residues. V was cut by 1 base and J by 8 bases, with 16 bases left in between. Here the CDR3 DNA reads TGTGCCAGCAGCTTAGGGGGCGGGGCCTCGGGTACGCAGTATTTT. Translated, it gives CASSLGGGASGTQYF.

The chain is built from TRBV4-3 and TRBJ2-4; D is possibly TRBD1 (6 bases). The V and J ends lost 2 bases and 7 bases respectively, with 15 bases between them. CDR3 length: 15 residues. The germline V gene encodes CDR1 LGHNA and CDR2 YSLEER. The CDR3 spells CASSQQNTGTNIQYF. For the CDR3, the DNA is TGCGCCAGCAGCCAACAAAACACAGGGACGAACATTCAGTACTTC.

The rearrangement uses TRBV28 and TRBJ2-7, with D perhaps TRBD2 (6 bases). This CDR3 contains 13 residues. Germline CDR1 reads MDHEN; CDR2 reads SYDVKM. The ends were cut back, 10 bases at V and 2 bases at J, with 15 bases in the middle. This CDR3 is CATNWDSTYEQYF. The CDR3 DNA sequence: TGTGCCACCAACTGGGACTCCACCTACGAGCAGTACTTC.

The genes are TRBV5-4 and TRBJ2-5; no definite D call. Deletions cut 4 bases from V and 0 bases from J, with 7 bases between. The CDR3 length is 13 residues. Germline loops: CDR1 SGHNT, CDR2 YYREEE (reference sequence). In nucleotides, the CDR3 is TGTGCCAGCAGCCTGACGTACCAAGAGACCCAGTACTTC. This sequence encodes CASSLTYQETQYF.

The chain carries TRBV27 and TRBJ2-7, with 10 bases that match TRBD2. The junction had 5 bases not matched to a gene; V was cut back by 4 bases and J by 2 bases. The CDR3 covers 15 residues. Per germline, CDR1 MNHEY and CDR2 SMNVEV (reference sequence). CDR3 region: CASSSRTSGTYEQYF. The CDR3 DNA reads TGTGCCAGCAGTTCCCGGACTAGCGGCACCTACGAGCAGTACTTC.

This sequence joins TRBV5-1 and TRBJ2-5, with no clear D. Germline assignment: CDR1 SGHRS and CDR2 YFSETQ. With 5 bases removed from V and 0 bases from J, the gap between germline ends came to 11 bases. The CDR3 consists of 14 residues. The CDR3 reads CASRVVENQETQYF. CDR3 sequence (DNA): TGCGCCAGCAGGGTAGTCGAGAACCAAGAGACCCAGTACTTC.

V usage is TRBV7-8 and J usage is TRBJ1-5, with D unclear. V dropped 2 bases and J dropped 6 bases, with 20 bases sitting between them. Germline loops: CDR1 SGHVS, CDR2 FQNEAQ. The CDR3 contains 17 residues. CDR3 loop: CASSLIPGPPISQPQHF. In DNA form, the CDR3 reads TGTGCCAGCAGCTTAATTCCCGGGCCCCCAATTTCTCAGCCCCAGCATTTT.

Details on this clone: A much more abundant neighbour one base away suggests this may be a read error. V gene TRBV28 combines with J gene TRBJ2-2; D not resolved. The CDR3 has 12 residues. The V end was cut by 6 bases, the J end by 1 base, with 3 bases between. In germline, CDR1 is MDHEN, CDR2 SYDVKM. The CDR3: CASSLNTGELFF. In DNA, the CDR3 is TGTGCCAGCAGCCTGAACACCGGGGAGCTGTTTTTT. Using reference TRBV28 and TRBJ2-2 for the parts outside the CDR3, the full variable domain is DVKVTQSSRYLVKRTGEKVFLECVQDMDHENMFWYRQDPGLGLRLIYFSYDVKMKEKGDIPEGYSVSREKKERFSLILESASTNQTSMYLCASSLNTGELFFGEGSRLTVL.